One and the same sample provided the 20 T cell receptor beta chains below, sequenced in a study of CD8 T cells in ankylosing spondylitis. TCRdb re-called the 5' RACE reads with MiXCR, one entry per CDR3 protein. Of a few hundred thousand distinct CDR3 sequences listed, roughly a tenth are singletons. Sequenced: blood, either unsorted or a sorted T cell fraction (not recorded which). These receptor sequences come from a male donor with ankylosing spondylitis or in good health (not recorded which).

Ten or more counts support this clonotype. The V call is TRBV7-9, the J call TRBJ2-3, with 8 bases aligning to TRBD2. Germline V CDR1 and CDR2: SEHNR, FQNEAQ (reference sequence). Unmatched junction bases numbered 12, after V lost 7 bases and J lost 3 bases. The CDR3 consists of 16 residues. For the CDR3, the DNA is TGTGCCAGCATCCCAGGGAGCGGGGGCATTACAGATACGCAGTATTTT. It translates to CASIPGSGGITDTQYF. Looking up the rest from reference TRBV7-9 and TRBJ2-3 gives the full variable domain: DTGVSQNPRHKITKRGQNVTFRCDPISEHNRLYWYRQTLGQGPEFLTYFQNEAQLEKSRLLSDRFSAERPKGSFSTLEIQRTEQGDSAMYLCASIPGSGGITDTQYFGPGTRLTVL.

The chain uses TRBV12-3 or TRBV12-4 and TRBJ2-7; TRBD1 is a possible D gene (6 bases). V lost 6 bases, J lost 3 bases, and 18 bases lay in between. The CDR3 covers 15 residues. The CDR3 region has the DNA TGTGCCAGCAGCCCGGGTAGGGGGAAAAGCTACGAGCAGTACTTC. Encoded protein: CASSPGRGKSYEQYF.

V gene TRBV7-2 combines with J gene TRBJ2-5; D possibly corresponds to TRBD1 (7 bases). The V and J ends lost 5 bases and 0 bases respectively, with 13 bases between them. Germline V CDR1 and CDR2: SGHTA, FQGNSA. The CDR3 has 15 amino acids. CDR3 in amino acids: CASSRGTVYQETQYF. The DNA of the CDR3 is TGTGCCAGCAGCCGGGGGACAGTCTACCAAGAGACCCAGTACTTC.

As concerns this clonotype: A much larger clone is a single base away; this may be a read error. The V and J genes are TRBV27 and TRBJ2-7; maybe TRBD2 (5 bases). V was trimmed by 3 bases and J by 2 bases, leaving 8 bases between them. This CDR3 spans 13 amino acids. Germline V lookup: CDR1 MNHEY, CDR2 SMNVEV (reference sequence). The CDR3 nucleotides are TGTGCCAGCAGTTTTGACGGGGCCTACGAGCAGTACTTC. It codes for CASSFDGAYEQYF.

This clonotype showed up many times. The chain links TRBV5-1 to TRBJ2-6, with D perhaps TRBD2 (6 bases). Trimming removed 0 bases from V and 0 bases from J, with 10 bases in between. The germline V gene encodes CDR1 SGHRS and CDR2 YFSETQ. The CDR3 totals 17 residues. CDR3 coding DNA: TGCGCCAGCAGCTTGGGGACTACCTTCTCTGGGGCCAACGTCCTGACTTTC. The encoded protein is CASSLGTTFSGANVLTF.

This clonotype was recorded many times. J is TRBJ2-2 and V is TRBV7-9; D possibly corresponds to TRBD1 (5 bases). CDR3 length equals 16 residues. CDR1 is SEHNR and CDR2 is FQNEAQ in the germline V gene (reference sequence). V lost 1 base and J lost 1, with 10 bases in between. CDR3 sequence: CASSLGAGQNTGELFF. As DNA, the CDR3 is TGTGCCAGCAGCTTAGGGGCAGGACAGAACACCGGGGAGCTGTTTTTT.

This clonotype was observed many times. Here the CDR3 DNA reads TGTGCCGGCGGTGGTGGGGCCAAGCCCCACGAGCAGTACTTC. As protein: CAGGGGAKPHEQYF. The chain joins TRBV7-2 to TRBJ2-7, with TRBD1 as a possible D gene (5 bases). CDR3 size: 14 residues. Trimming shortened V by 11 bases and J by 5 bases, and 22 bases separated the two germline ends. Germline V lookup: CDR1 SGHTA, CDR2 FQGNSA.

This clonotype was counted ten times or more. The rearrangement uses TRBV29-1 and TRBJ2-1, with TRBD1 matching over 7 bases. The CDR3 extends over 13 amino acids. V lost 8 bases, J lost 5 bases, and 9 bases stayed unmatched. CDR1 is SQVTM and CDR2 is ANQGSEA in the germline V gene. The CDR3 spells CSSQGPLHNEQFF. CDR3 coding DNA: TGCAGCTCACAGGGGCCCCTCCACAATGAGCAGTTCTTC.

The rearrangement joins TRBV12-3 or TRBV12-4 to TRBJ2-5; a weak D match, TRBD1 (6 bases). Trimming removed 8 bases at V and 1 base at J, with 17 bases between. There are 15 residues in the CDR3. The CDR3 here is CASGKSDRLQETQYF. DNA of the CDR3: TGTGCCAGCGGAAAGTCCGACAGGCTCCAAGAGACCCAGTACTTC.

This clonotype was observed many times. The chain combines TRBV5-5 with TRBJ1-1; 12 nucleotides line up with TRBD1. There are 15 residues in the CDR3. Germline CDR1 reads SGHKS; CDR2 reads YYEKEE (reference sequence). Trimming removed 3 bases from V and 5 bases from J; junction bases left unmatched: 5. Here the CDR3 DNA reads TGTGCCAGCAGCTGGGGACAGGGGGCTGGAACTGAAGCTTTCTTT. Its protein product is CASSWGQGAGTEAFF.

The chain links TRBV12-3 or TRBV12-4 to TRBJ2-3; TRBD1 is a possible D gene (6 bases). The CDR3 is 15 residues long. The V end lost 5 bases, the J end lost 2 bases, and 14 bases lay between the germline ends. The CDR3 protein is CASSPRQADTDTQYF. DNA of the CDR3: TGTGCCAGCAGTCCGAGACAGGCAGACACAGATACGCAGTATTTT.

The chain has TRBV29-1 and TRBJ2-7; 8 positions match TRBD1. The CDR3 runs 13 residues. The trim removed 0 bases at V and 4 bases at J, leaving 2 bases unmatched. Per germline, CDR1 SQVTM and CDR2 ANQGSEA. In nucleotides, the CDR3 is TGCAGCGTTGAAGACGACAGGGGATACGAGCAGTACTTC. It translates to CSVEDDRGYEQYF.

This clonotype was seen only a few times. The J gene is TRBJ1-4, the V gene TRBV5-5; 7 bases are a match to TRBD1. Germline V lookup: CDR1 SGHKS, CDR2 YYEKEE (reference sequence). V trimming: 6 bases; J trimming: 8 bases; junction bases outside the gene matches: 10. The CDR3 is 14 amino acids. CDR3: CASTRGRGQEKLFF. The CDR3 DNA follows: TGTGCCAGCACCCGGGGGAGGGGGCAAGAAAAACTGTTTTTT.

This clonotype was seen many times. The chain is built from TRBV24-1 and TRBJ2-1, with unresolved D. CDR1 is KGHDR, CDR2 SFDVKD, per germline. This CDR3 has 13 residues. V lost 1 base, J lost 6 bases, and 6 bases lay in between. CDR3 in amino acids: CATSDFTTNEQFF. DNA of the CDR3: TGTGCCACCAGTGATTTTACGACCAATGAGCAGTTCTTC.

This chain joins TRBV5-1 and TRBJ1-4; D is uncertain. Trimming took 3 bases from V and 4 from J, leaving 10 bases between them. This CDR3 spans 14 amino acids. Germline V gene sequence: CDR1 SGHRS, CDR2 YFSETQ. The CDR3 coding sequence is TGCGCCAGCAGCTACGGGCCGATTAATGAAAAACTGTTTTTT. Residues: CASSYGPINEKLFF.

Concerning this clonotype itself: A much larger clone differs from this one at a single base, so this may be a read error. This chain links TRBV2 with TRBJ2-7; possibly TRBD1 or TRBD2 for D (7 bases each). The length of the CDR3 is 13 residues. CDR1 SNHLY and CDR2 FYNNEI come from the germline V gene. The CDR3 here is CASKRDRSYGQYF. The CDR3 DNA follows: TGTGCCAGCAAGCGGGACAGATCCTACGGGCAGTACTTC.

This clonotype was observed many times. CDR3 sequence reads: CASSFSTTSQETQYF. The CDR3 DNA follows: TGTGCCAGCAGTTTCTCCACGACCTCCCAAGAGACCCAGTACTTC. The V call is TRBV27, the J call TRBJ2-5; D is unresolved. The V end lost 3 bases, the J end lost 1 base, and 12 bases lay between the germline ends. Germline assignment: CDR1 MNHEY and CDR2 SMNVEV (reference sequence). The length of the CDR3 is 15 residues.

This clonotype was recorded a few times. The chain recombines TRBV5-4 with TRBJ2-7, with D perhaps TRBD1 (5 bases). The V end lost 0 bases, the J end lost 5 bases, and 6 bases lay between the germline ends. CDR1 is SGHNT, CDR2 YYREEE, per germline (reference sequence). The CDR3 spans 12 residues. The CDR3 bases are TGTGCCAGCAGCTTGGACAGGCACGAGCAGTACTTC. The encoded protein is CASSLDRHEQYF.

This clonotype was picked up many times. CDR3 coding DNA: TGCAGCGTAGAGGACTGGCCGAGCTACGAGCAGTACTTC. It encodes CSVEDWPSYEQYF. The V and J genes are TRBV29-1 and TRBJ2-7, with D perhaps matching TRBD2 (5 bases). The CDR3 consists of 13 residues. V lost 6 bases and J lost 3, with 15 bases in between. Germline values: CDR1 SQVTM, CDR2 ANQGSEA.

The chain links TRBV19 to TRBJ2-7; perhaps TRBD1 as D (7 bases). Germline assignment: CDR1 LNHDA and CDR2 SQIVND (reference sequence). The CDR3 consists of 14 residues. With 3 bases removed from V and 4 bases from J, the gap between germline ends came to 13 bases. The CDR3 DNA is TGTGCCAGTAGTATGCGGGACAGATATTACGAGCAGTACTTC. Protein: CASSMRDRYYEQYF.